These 3 T cell receptor beta chains share one sample of origin, sequenced in a study of shared clonotypes between healthy human individuals. The repertoire was sequenced with immunoSEQ multiplex PCR; TCRdb's copy has only in-frame clones and lacks some. The sample includes 1,400,000 or so clones, approximately 98.5% of them seen just once. The specimen was naive CD4+ T cells sorted from blood. The sample's subset: CD45RA+ positively selected. These receptors were collected from a man aged 30 to 39 in good health.

The chain links TRBV4-3 to TRBJ2-3, with 11 bases that match TRBD2. In germline, CDR1 is LGHNA, CDR2 YSLEER. This CDR3 is 19 amino acids long. V lost 2 bases, J lost 4 bases, and 14 bases stayed unmatched. The CDR3 sequence is CASSQRVGLLAGDADTQYF. CDR3 coding DNA: TGCGCCAGCAGCCAAAGAGTCGGGTTACTAGCGGGAGATGCAGATACGCAGTATTTT.

As concerns this clone: At the DNA level, this CDR3 is encoded by other sequences in the same sample as well. The chain joins TRBV7-9 to TRBJ2-5; 12 nucleotides align to TRBD2. J gave up 5 bases and V 3 bases, and 1 base lay outside the gene matches. Germline-derived CDR1 and CDR2 are SEHNR and FQNEAQ (reference sequence). The CDR3 is 14 residues long. The CDR3 region has the DNA TGTGCCAGCAGCTTGCTAGCGGGAGGGGAGACCCAGTACTTC. It specifies CASSLLAGGETQYF.

The chain has TRBV19 and TRBJ2-7; 7 bases match TRBD1. Germline V CDR1 and CDR2: LNHDA, SQIVND (reference sequence). CDR3 size: 16 residues. With V trimmed by 1 base and J by 2 bases, 8 bases remained unmatched. The CDR3 nucleotides are TGTGCCAGTAGTATAGCGGCTGGACAGGCCGCCTACGAGCAGTACTTC. It translates to CASSIAAGQAAYEQYF.